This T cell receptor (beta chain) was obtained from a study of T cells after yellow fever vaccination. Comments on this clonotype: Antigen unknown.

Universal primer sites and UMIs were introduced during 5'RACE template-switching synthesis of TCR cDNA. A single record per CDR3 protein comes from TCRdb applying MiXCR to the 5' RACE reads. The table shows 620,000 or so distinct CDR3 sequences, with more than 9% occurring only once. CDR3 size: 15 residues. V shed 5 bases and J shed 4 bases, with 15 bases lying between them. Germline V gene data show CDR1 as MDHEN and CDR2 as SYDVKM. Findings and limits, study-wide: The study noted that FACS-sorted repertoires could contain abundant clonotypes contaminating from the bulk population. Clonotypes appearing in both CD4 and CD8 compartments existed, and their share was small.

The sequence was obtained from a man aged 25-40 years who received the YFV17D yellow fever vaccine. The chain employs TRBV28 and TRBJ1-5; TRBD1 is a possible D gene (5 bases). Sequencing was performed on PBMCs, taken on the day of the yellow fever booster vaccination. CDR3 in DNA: TGTGCCAGCAGTCCACTCGGGGGGTGGAATCAGCCCCAGCATTTT. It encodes CASSPLGGWNQPQHF.